A selection of T cell receptor beta chains follows, all from one sample in a study of metastatic and nonmetastatic thyroid tumors. TCRdb re-called the PCR reads with MiXCR. This table has some 26,000 clones, around 3.9% appearing once. The sample taken for sequencing was blood. These receptor sequences come from a male donor with papillary thyroid cancer or a benign thyroid nodule (not recorded which). Some clones in this sample may be carry-over from other donors' samples. Both conserved end residues are part of each CDR3. D genes are given only for firm matches. The listing skips clone size in some rows; elsewhere it reads once, few, many or a size class.

V	D	J	size	DNA	CDR3
TRBV15	TRBD1	TRBJ1-4	.	TGTGCCACCAGCAGAACCGGGACAGGGCTTGAAAAACTGTTTTTT	CATSRTGTGLEKLFF
TRBV19	TRBD1	TRBJ2-7	.	TGTGCCAGTAGTGCGGGACAGGGGGCTTTCGAGCAGTACTTC	CASSAGQGAFEQYF
TRBV6-1	TRBD2	TRBJ2-3	medium-sized	TGTGCCACTGTGGGGGGAGGGGTAGATACGCAGTATTTT	CATVGGGVDTQYF
TRBV4-3	.	TRBJ1-2	many	TGCGCCAGCAGCCAAGTCGGACAGCTTAACTATGGCTACACCTTC	CASSQVGQLNYGYTF
TRBV5-1	.	TRBJ2-7	few	TGCGCCAGCAGCTTGGGGGCGGGGACCTACGAGCAGTACTTC	CASSLGAGTYEQYF
TRBV29-1	TRBD1	TRBJ2-2	.	TGCAGCGTTCCTACGAACACAGGGGAGCTGTTTTTC	CSVPTNTGELFF
TRBV6-1	.	TRBJ1-5	few	TGTGCCAGCAGGCTCAGGGGCGGTCAGCCCCAGCATTTT	CASRLRGGQPQHF
TRBV15	.	TRBJ1-5	.	TGTGCCACCAGCTCGGACCCCAATCAGCCCCAGCATTTT	CATSSDPNQPQHF
TRBV7-2	.	TRBJ1-1	few	TGTGACAGCAGTTCAGGGGCGATGAACACTGAAGCTCTCTTT	CDSSSGAMNTEALF
TRBV11-2	.	TRBJ2-4	.	TGTGCCAGCAGCTTAGAACCGGCCACCACAATTCAGTACTTC	CASSLEPATTIQYF
TRBV6-2/TRBV6-3	.	TRBJ1-2	medium-sized	TGTGCCAGCAGGAGGGGATATGGCTACACCTTC	CASRRGYGYTF
TRBV7-9	.	TRBJ2-5	.	TGTGCCAGCAGCGACGGTAGGGACTCCAAGACCCAGTACTTC	CASSDGRDSKTQYF
TRBV6-5	TRBD2	TRBJ2-7	few	TGTGCCAGCAGTTCGACTAGCGGGGCCTACGAGCAGTACTTC	CASSSTSGAYEQYF
TRBV5-1	TRBD1	TRBJ2-7	.	TGCGCCAGCAGCAAGTCCGGGACAGGGGCGGACGAGCAGTACTTC	CASSKSGTGADEQYF
TRBV6-4	TRBD2	TRBJ2-1	few	TGTGCCAGCTTGGGCGGGACTAGCGGGAACAATGAGCAGTTCTTC	CASLGGTSGNNEQFF
TRBV28	.	TRBJ2-3	few	TGTGCCAGCAGTACGTCCAGCACAGATACGCAGTATTTT	CASSTSSTDTQYF
TRBV5-4	.	TRBJ1-4	few	TGTGCCAGCAGCTCCAACAGGGCTCTGGATGAAAAACTGTTTTTT	CASSSNRALDEKLFF
TRBV7-9	.	TRBJ1-1	many	TGTGCCAGCAGCTTAGCGGGTGGGCAGGGCCCTGAAGCTTTCTTT	CASSLAGGQGPEAFF
TRBV27	.	TRBJ2-7	few	TGTGCCAGCAGTTCCTGCGGCGCGTCGACCTACGAGCAGTACTTC	CASSSCGASTYEQYF
TRBV7-8	.	TRBJ1-5	.	TGTGCCAGCAGCTTAGCGCTAGGGGTTCAGCCCCAGCATTTT	CASSLALGVQPQHF
TRBV6-2/TRBV6-3	.	TRBJ2-2	few	TGTGCCAGCCGGTCGGCAGGGGACACCGGGGAGCTGTTTTTT	CASRSAGDTGELFF
TRBV6-1	TRBD1	TRBJ1-2	many	TGTGCCAGCTCACCAACGACCGGGACAGGGACTTTCGGCTACACCTTC	CASSPTTGTGTFGYTF
TRBV20-1	.	TRBJ2-5	many	TGCAGTGCTCCGCGCCTTCGCCGGGGCCAAGAGACCCAGTACTTC	CSAPRLRRGQETQYF
TRBV7-9	.	TRBJ2-7	many	TGTGCCAGCAGCTTAGTCCGACAAGAGCAGTACTTC	CASSLVRQEQYF
TRBV19	TRBD1	TRBJ2-2	few	TGTGCCAGTAGAAGGGACAGGGATACCGGGGAGCTGTTTTTT	CASRRDRDTGELFF
TRBV6-5	TRBD2	TRBJ2-3	.	TGTGCCAGCAGTTACCAAAGCGGGAGTGCGGATACGCAGTATTTT	CASSYQSGSADTQYF
TRBV10-3	.	TRBJ2-1	many	TGTGCCATCAGTGAAAAGGGAGGATTGGCTGGCAATGAGCAGTTCTTC	CAISEKGGLAGNEQFF
TRBV4-1	.	TRBJ2-7	few	TGCGCCAGCAGCCAAGAACTGAGGGATGAGTACGAGCAGTACTTC	CASSQELRDEYEQYF
TRBV6-1	TRBD1	TRBJ2-7	.	TGTGCCAGCAGGGCGGCAGTGGGACAGCAAGAACAGTACTTC	CASRAAVGQQEQYF
TRBV15	TRBD1	TRBJ1-6	few	TGTGCCACCCAGGGACAGCGAAATTCACCCCTCCACTTT	CATQGQRNSPLHF
TRBV20-1	.	TRBJ2-7	.	TGCAGTGCGGGGCGCCCCGGCTACGAGCAGTACTTC	CSAGRPGYEQYF
TRBV2	.	TRBJ2-7	many	TGTGCCAGCAGTGAATGGACAGCCACCTACGAGCAGTACTTC	CASSEWTATYEQYF
TRBV7-2	.	TRBJ2-1	few	TGTGCCAGCAGCCCGTGGATAGCGGCCTCCTACAATGAGCAGTTCTTC	CASSPWIAASYNEQFF
TRBV9	TRBD1	TRBJ1-1	many	TGTGCCAGCAGCGGGGAACAGGGGGTCACTGAAGCTTTCTTT	CASSGEQGVTEAFF
TRBV7-6	.	TRBJ2-3	many	TGTGCCAGCAGCTTAGCAGATACGCAGTATTTT	CASSLADTQYF
TRBV2	.	TRBJ2-1	many	TGTGCCAGCAGTGATGGTCTTTCAAGCTCCTACAATGAGCAGTTCTTC	CASSDGLSSSYNEQFF
TRBV6-1	.	TRBJ1-1	medium-sized	TGTGCCAGCAGTTATAGGACCGGGAACACTGAAGCTTTCTTT	CASSYRTGNTEAFF
TRBV6-5	.	TRBJ2-7	.	TGTGCCAGCACTTCCGGCTACGAGCAGTACTTC	CASTSGYEQYF
TRBV28	TRBD2	TRBJ2-3	.	TGTGCCAACAGTTCACTAGGGAGGGGAGATACGCAGTATTTT	CANSSLGRGDTQYF
TRBV20-1	.	TRBJ1-2	few	TGCAGTGCTAGAGAGTGGGGGCGGGATGGCTACACCTTC	CSAREWGRDGYTF
TRBV19	.	TRBJ2-1	.	TGTGCCAGTAGCCCACAGGCGGCGAATGAGCAGTTCTTC	CASSPQAANEQFF
TRBV2	.	TRBJ1-3	.	.	CASSEVFVLGRDRAPISGNTIYF
TRBV12-3/TRBV12-4	.	TRBJ1-2	few	TGTGCCAGCAGTTTTAGAGGGCAGCTGGGCTACACCTTC	CASSFRGQLGYTF
TRBV5-1	.	TRBJ2-7	few	TGCGCCAGCAGCTTGGGTAGGGGACGGACACCTTGGGAGCAGTACTTC	CASSLGRGRTPWEQYF
TRBV20-1	TRBD1	TRBJ2-5	many	TGCAGTGCTAGGGACGGACAGGACCTAGAGACCCAGTACTTC	CSARDGQDLETQYF
TRBV12-3/TRBV12-4	TRBD1	TRBJ2-7	.	TGTGCCAGCAGTTCGGGGGACAGGGGCCTCGAGCAGTACTTC	CASSSGDRGLEQYF
TRBV24-1	TRBD2	TRBJ2-3	few	TGTGCCACCAGCGGGACTAGCGGGGGCCAAGATACGCAGTATTTT	CATSGTSGGQDTQYF
TRBV19	TRBD2	TRBJ2-1	many	TGTGCCTCCATAGGGAAACTAGCGGGAAAGATAAGGAATGAGCAGTTCTTC	CASIGKLAGKIRNEQFF
TRBV6-1	.	TRBJ1-3	many	TGTGCCAGCAGCGGCGGGGAAGTAGTGGCAGGAAACACCATATATTTT	CASSGGEVVAGNTIYF
TRBV7-9	TRBD1	TRBJ1-4	.	TGTGCCAGCAGCTTGGGGGGTGTGGGACAGGGGGCAAGAATTGAAAAACTGTTTTTT	CASSLGGVGQGARIEKLFF
TRBV3-1	TRBD2	TRBJ2-7	many	TGTGCCACAAAGAGAGCGGGAGCCTACGAGCAGTACTTC	CATKRAGAYEQYF
TRBV6-5	.	TRBJ2-7	.	TGTGCCAGCAGTAACGGGGTCAGCTCCTACGAGCAGTACTTC	CASSNGVSSYEQYF
TRBV6-1	TRBD2	TRBJ2-1	medium-sized	TGTGCCAGCAGCGCGGGACTAGTGAATGAGCAGTTCTTC	CASSAGLVNEQFF
TRBV11-2	.	TRBJ2-7	few	TGTGCCAGCACCCAGGACCGGCAGGTTTACGAGCAGTACTTC	CASTQDRQVYEQYF
TRBV20-1	.	TRBJ2-5	.	TGCAGTGCTAGGGAGGGCAGCCAAGGGACCCAGTACTTC	CSAREGSQGTQYF
TRBV15	TRBD2	TRBJ2-1	many	TGTGCCACCAGACCGGGACTAGCGGGAGTAAATGAGCAGTTCTTC	CATRPGLAGVNEQFF
TRBV6-1	.	TRBJ1-2	few	TGTGCCAGCAGTGAAGCGATGGGAGGTAACTATGGCTACACCTTC	CASSEAMGGNYGYTF
TRBV24-1	.	TRBJ2-1	.	TGTGACACCAGTGTTGCCGAGGTGGGGAGTTACAATGAGCAGTTCTTC	CDTSVAEVGSYNEQFF